This paragraph covers one T cell receptor beta chain sequence. What it binds is not known. The CDR3 is made up of 15 amino acids. V was shortened by 0 bases and J by 2 bases, with 11 bases between the two germline ends. Germline CDR1 reads SGDLS; CDR2 reads YYNGEE. Sequenced by immunoSEQ multiplex PCR; TCRdb stores in-frame clones only, minus some. The table records about 20,000 clones, about nine tenths of them present only once. These data come from a study of T cells in localized non-small cell lung cancer. Study observations and caveats: Uninvolved adjacent lung showed peak T cell clonality, exceeding tumor. Detection in adjacent lung was observed for a median around 55 of the top 100 tumor clones.

The chain carries TRBV9 and TRBJ1-1, with D uncertain. This sample comprised PBMCs, obtained before any cancer treatment. This clonotype originated in a man aged 40 to 69 with stage II squamous cell lung carcinoma. The CDR3, as DNA: TGTGCCAGCAGCGTAGGGCCGGGAATAAACACTGAAGCTTTCTTT. It encodes CASSVGPGINTEAFF.